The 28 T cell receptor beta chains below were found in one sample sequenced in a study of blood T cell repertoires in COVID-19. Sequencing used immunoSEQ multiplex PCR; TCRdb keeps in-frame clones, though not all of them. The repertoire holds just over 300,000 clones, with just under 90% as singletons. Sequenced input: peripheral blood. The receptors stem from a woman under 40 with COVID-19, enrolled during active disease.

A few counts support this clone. CDR3 in DNA: TGTGCCAGCAGCTTAGGCGCGGGGGAGACAGATACGCAGTATTTT. This codes for CASSLGAGETDTQYF. The chain couples TRBV11-3 to TRBJ2-3, with TRBD2 matching 7 bases. V gave up 1 base and J gave up 3 bases; unmatched junction bases: 4. The CDR3 contains 15 residues. CDR1 and CDR2 from the germline V gene are SGHNT and YENEEA.

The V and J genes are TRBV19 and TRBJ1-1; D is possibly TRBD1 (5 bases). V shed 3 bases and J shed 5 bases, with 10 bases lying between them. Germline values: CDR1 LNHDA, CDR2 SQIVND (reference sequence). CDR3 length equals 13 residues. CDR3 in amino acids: CASSMTEGTEAFF. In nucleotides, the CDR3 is TGTGCCAGTAGTATGACGGAGGGGACTGAAGCTTTCTTT.

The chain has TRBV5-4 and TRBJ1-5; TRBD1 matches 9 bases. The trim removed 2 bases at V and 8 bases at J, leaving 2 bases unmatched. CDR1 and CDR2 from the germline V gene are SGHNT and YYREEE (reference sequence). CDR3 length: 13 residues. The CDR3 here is CASSLQGAEPQHF. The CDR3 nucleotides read TGTGCCAGCAGCTTACAGGGGGCGGAGCCCCAGCATTTT.

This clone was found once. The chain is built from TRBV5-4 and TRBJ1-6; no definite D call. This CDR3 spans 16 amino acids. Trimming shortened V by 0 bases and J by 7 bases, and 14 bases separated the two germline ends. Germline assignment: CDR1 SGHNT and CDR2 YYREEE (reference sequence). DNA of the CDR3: TGTGCCAGCAGCTTGGCCGGAGGACGGGTGAATTCACCCCTCCACTTT. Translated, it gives CASSLAGGRVNSPLHF.

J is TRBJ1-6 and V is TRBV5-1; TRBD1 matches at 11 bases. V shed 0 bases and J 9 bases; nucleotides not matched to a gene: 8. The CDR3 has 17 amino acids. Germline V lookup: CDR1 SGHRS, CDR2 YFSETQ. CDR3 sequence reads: CASSLEPRGQGASPLHF. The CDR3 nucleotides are TGCGCCAGCAGCTTGGAACCTCGTGGACAGGGGGCTTCACCCCTCCACTTT. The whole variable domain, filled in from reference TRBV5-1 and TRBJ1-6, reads KAGVTQTPRYLIKTRGQQVTLSCSPISGHRSVSWYQQTPGQGLQFLFEYFSETQRNKGNFPGRFSGRQFSNSRSEMNVSTLELGDSALYLCASSLEPRGQGASPLHFGNGTRLTVT.

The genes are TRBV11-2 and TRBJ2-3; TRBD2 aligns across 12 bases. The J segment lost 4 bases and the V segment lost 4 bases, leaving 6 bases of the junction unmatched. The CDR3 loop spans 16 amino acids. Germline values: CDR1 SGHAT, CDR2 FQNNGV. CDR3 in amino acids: CASSSTSSGGADTQYF. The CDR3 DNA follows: TGTGCCAGCAGCTCCACCTCTAGCGGGGGGGCAGATACGCAGTATTTT.

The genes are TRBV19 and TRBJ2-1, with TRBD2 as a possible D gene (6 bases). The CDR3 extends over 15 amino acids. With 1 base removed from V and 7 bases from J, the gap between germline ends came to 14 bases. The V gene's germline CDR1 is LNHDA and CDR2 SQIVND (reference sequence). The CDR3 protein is CASSIGTRGKNEQFF. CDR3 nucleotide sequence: TGTGCCAGTAGTATAGGAACGCGGGGAAAGAATGAGCAGTTCTTC.

The DNA of the CDR3 is TGCGCCAGCAGCCAAGATCGGGGGGTTGGAAACACCATATATTTT. The encoded protein is CASSQDRGVGNTIYF. This chain links TRBV4-3 with TRBJ1-3; D perhaps matches TRBD1 (5 bases). The ends were cut back, 0 bases at V and 3 bases at J, with 9 bases in the middle. CDR3 length: 15 amino acids. CDR1 and CDR2 (germline): LGHNA, YSLEER.

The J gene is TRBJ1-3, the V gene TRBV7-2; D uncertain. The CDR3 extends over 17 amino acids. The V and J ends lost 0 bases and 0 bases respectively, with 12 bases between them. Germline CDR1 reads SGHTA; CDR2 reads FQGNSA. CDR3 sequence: CASSLAVLQASGNTIYF. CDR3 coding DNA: TGTGCCAGCAGCTTAGCCGTACTGCAAGCCTCTGGAAACACCATATATTTT.

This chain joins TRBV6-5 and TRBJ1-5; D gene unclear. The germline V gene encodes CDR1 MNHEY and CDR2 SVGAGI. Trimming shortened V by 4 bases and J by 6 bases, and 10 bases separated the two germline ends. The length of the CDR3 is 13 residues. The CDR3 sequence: CASSLFFSQPQHF. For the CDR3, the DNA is TGTGCCAGCAGTTTATTTTTCAGTCAGCCCCAGCATTTT.

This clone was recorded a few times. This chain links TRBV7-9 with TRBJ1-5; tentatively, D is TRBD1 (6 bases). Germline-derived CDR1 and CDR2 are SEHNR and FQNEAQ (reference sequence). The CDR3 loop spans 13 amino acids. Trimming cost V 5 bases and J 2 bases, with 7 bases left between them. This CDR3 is CASSGGRNQPQHF. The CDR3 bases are TGTGCCAGCAGCGGGGGCCGCAATCAGCCCCAGCATTTT.

This CDR3 is CASSSTGTGSLYGYTF. The CDR3 nucleotides are TGTGCCAGCAGTTCAACCGGGACAGGGTCACTCTATGGCTACACCTTC. The chain uses TRBV28 and TRBJ1-2; 9 bases map to TRBD1. The CDR3 spans 16 residues. Unmatched junction bases numbered 10, after V lost 4 bases and J lost 4 bases. The germline V gene encodes CDR1 MDHEN and CDR2 SYDVKM.

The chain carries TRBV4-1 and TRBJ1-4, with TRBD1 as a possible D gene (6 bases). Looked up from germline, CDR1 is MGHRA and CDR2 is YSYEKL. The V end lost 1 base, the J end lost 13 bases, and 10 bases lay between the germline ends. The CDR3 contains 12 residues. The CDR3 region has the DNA TGCGCCAGCAGCCAAGGGACAGATAGACTGTTTTTT. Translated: CASSQGTDRLFF.

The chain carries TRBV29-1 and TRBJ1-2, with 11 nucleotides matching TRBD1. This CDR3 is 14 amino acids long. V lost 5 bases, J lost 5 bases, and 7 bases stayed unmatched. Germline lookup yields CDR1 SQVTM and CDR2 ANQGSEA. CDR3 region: CSVLGTGGVYGYTF. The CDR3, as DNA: TGCAGCGTTCTTGGGACAGGGGGTGTGTATGGCTACACCTTC.

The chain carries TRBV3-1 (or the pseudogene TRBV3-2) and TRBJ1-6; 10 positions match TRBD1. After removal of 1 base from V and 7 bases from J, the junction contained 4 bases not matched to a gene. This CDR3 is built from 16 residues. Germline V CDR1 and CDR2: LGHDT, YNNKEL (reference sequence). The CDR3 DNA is TGTGCCAGCAGCCAAGGGGACAGGGGCATGAATTCACCCCTCCACTTT. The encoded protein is CASSQGDRGMNSPLHF.

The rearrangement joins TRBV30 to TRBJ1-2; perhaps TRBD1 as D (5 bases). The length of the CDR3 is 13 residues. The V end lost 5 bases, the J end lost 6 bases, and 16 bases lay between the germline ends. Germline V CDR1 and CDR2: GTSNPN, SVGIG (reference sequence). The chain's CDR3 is CAWGGGHGNGYTF. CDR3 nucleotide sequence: TGTGCCTGGGGGGGAGGCCACGGCAATGGCTACACCTTC.

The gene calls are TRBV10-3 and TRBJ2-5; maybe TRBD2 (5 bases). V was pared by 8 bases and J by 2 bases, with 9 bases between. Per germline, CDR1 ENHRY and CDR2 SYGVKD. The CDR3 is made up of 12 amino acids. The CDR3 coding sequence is TGTGCCATCGGTGTAGCGCAAGAGACCCAGTACTTC. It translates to CAIGVAQETQYF.

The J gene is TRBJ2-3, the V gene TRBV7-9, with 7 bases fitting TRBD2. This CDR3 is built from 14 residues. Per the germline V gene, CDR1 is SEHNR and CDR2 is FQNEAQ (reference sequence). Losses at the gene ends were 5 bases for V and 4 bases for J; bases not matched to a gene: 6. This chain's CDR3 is CASSHGREADTQYF. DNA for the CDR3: TGTGCCAGCAGCCATGGCCGGGAGGCAGATACGCAGTATTTT.

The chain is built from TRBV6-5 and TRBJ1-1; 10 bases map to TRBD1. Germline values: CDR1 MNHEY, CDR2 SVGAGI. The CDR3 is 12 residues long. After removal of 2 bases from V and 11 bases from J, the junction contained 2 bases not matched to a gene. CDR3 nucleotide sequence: TGTGCCAGCAGTTACACGGGACAGGGGGCTTTCTTT. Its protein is CASSYTGQGAFF.

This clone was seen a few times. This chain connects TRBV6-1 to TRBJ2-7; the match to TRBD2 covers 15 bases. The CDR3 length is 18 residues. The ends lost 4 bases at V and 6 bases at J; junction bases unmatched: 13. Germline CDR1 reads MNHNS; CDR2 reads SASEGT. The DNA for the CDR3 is TGTGCCAGCAGTGGGCCGGGACTAGCGGGGGGAAGCGGGTTCGAGCAGTACGTC. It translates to CASSGPGLAGGSGFEQYV.

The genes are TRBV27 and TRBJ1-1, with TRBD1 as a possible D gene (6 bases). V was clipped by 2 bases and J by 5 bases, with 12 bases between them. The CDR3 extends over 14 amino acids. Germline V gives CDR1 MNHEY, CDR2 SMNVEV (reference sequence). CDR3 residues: CASSLGGARTEAFF. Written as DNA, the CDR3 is TGTGCCAGCAGTTTAGGGGGGGCGAGAACTGAAGCTTTCTTT.

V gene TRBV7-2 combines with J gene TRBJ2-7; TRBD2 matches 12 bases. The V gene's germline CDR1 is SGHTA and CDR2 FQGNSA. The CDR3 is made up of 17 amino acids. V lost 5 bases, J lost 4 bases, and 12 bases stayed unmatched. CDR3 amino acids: CASSMGLAGQGAYEQYF. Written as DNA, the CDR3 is TGTGCCAGCAGCATGGGACTAGCGGGCCAGGGCGCGTACGAGCAGTACTTC.

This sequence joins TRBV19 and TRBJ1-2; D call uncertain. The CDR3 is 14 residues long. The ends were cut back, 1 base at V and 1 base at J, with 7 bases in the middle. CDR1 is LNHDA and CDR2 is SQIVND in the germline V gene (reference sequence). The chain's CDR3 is CASSIGGVNYGYTF. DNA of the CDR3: TGTGCCAGTAGTATAGGCGGAGTTAACTATGGCTACACCTTC.

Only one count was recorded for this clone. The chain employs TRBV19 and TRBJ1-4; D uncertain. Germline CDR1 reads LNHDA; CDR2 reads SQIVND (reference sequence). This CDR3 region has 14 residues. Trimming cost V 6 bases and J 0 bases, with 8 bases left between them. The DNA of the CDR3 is TGTGCCAGTAGCACACAAGCAACTAATGAAAAACTGTTTTTT. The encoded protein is CASSTQATNEKLFF.

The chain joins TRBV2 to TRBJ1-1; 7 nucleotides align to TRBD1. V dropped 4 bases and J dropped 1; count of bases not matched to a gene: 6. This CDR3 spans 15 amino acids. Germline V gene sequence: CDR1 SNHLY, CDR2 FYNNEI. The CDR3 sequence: CASSAQGVENTEAFF. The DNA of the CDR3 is TGTGCCAGCAGTGCCCAGGGGGTAGAGAACACTGAAGCTTTCTTT.

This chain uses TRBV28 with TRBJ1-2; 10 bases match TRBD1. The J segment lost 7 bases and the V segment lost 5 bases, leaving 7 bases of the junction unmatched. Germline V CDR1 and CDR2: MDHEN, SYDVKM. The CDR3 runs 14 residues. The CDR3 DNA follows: TGTGCCAGCAGTGCCGGGACAGGGGTGACTGGCTACACCTTC. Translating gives CASSAGTGVTGYTF.

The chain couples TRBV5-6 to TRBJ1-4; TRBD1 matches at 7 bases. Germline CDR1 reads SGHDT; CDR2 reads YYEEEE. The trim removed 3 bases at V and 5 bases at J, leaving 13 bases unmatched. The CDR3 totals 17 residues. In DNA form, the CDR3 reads TGTGCCAGCAGCTCTAAAATGGGACAGACACTGAATGAAAAACTGTTTTTT. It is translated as CASSSKMGQTLNEKLFF.

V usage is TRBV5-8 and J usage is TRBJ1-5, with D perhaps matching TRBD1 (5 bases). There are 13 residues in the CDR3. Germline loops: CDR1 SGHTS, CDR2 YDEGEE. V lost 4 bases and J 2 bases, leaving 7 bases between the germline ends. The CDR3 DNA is TGTGCCAGCAGCGGGGGGGGCAATCAGCCCCAGCATTTT. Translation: CASSGGGNQPQHF.